Following are 19 T cell receptor beta chains from one sample sequenced in a study of shared clonotypes between healthy human individuals. The data were produced by immunoSEQ multiplex PCR, yet TCRdb's version contains in-frame clones alone and is incomplete. The repertoire holds 2 million to 2.5 million clones, with more than 85% as singletons. Naive-designated CD8 cells lacked CD45RO, were positively enriched for CCR7, and omitted terminally differentiated effector memory CD45RA+ cells. The specimen was naive CD8+ T cells from PBMCs. These receptor sequences come from a man between 18 and 35 years old in good health. Some clones in this sample may be carry-over from other donors' samples.

The table lists this clone with a count of one. The genes are TRBV7-3 and TRBJ2-3, with 8 positions matching TRBD1. From germline, CDR1 is SGHTA and CDR2 FQGTGA. CDR3 length: 16 amino acids. The trim removed 5 bases at V and 2 bases at J, leaving 9 bases unmatched. CDR3 in DNA: TGTGCCAGCAGCCCGAGGACAGGGACTCTCACAGATACGCAGTATTTT. This codes for CASSPRTGTLTDTQYF.

The rearrangement links TRBV28 to TRBJ2-3; 9 bases align to TRBD2. V gave up 2 bases and J gave up 2 bases; unmatched junction bases: 2. This CDR3 has 15 amino acids. Germline CDR1 reads MDHEN; CDR2 reads SYDVKM. CDR3 DNA sequence: TGTGCCAGCAGTTTAAGCGGGAGGACCACAGATACGCAGTATTTT. It is translated as CASSLSGRTTDTQYF.

This sequence joins TRBV5-5 and TRBJ1-2; a possible D gene is TRBD1 (6 bases). This CDR3 region has 16 residues. With 3 bases removed from V and 4 bases from J, the gap between germline ends came to 19 bases. Germline lookup yields CDR1 SGHKS and CDR2 YYEKEE (reference sequence). CDR3 in DNA: TGTGCCAGCAGCTCGGGTTTTAACAGGGTTGGCTATGGCTACACCTTC. Translation: CASSSGFNRVGYGYTF.

The rearrangement links TRBV4-1 to TRBJ2-1, with D unclear. The CDR3 contains 10 residues. V lost 4 bases and J lost 9, with 4 bases in between. Germline V gene data show CDR1 as MGHRA and CDR2 as YSYEKL. Written as DNA, the CDR3 is TGCGCCAGCAGCCGTGGTGAGCAGTTCTTC. Its protein is CASSRGEQFF.

In its sample, this clone was seen once. The chain recombines TRBV4-1 with TRBJ2-3; a weak D match, TRBD2 (6 bases). Trimming left V 0 bases short and J 2 bases short, with 9 bases between. Germline CDR1 and CDR2: MGHRA and YSYEKL. This CDR3 is 15 amino acids long. CDR3 in amino acids: CASSQDGGDTDTQYF. In nucleotides, the CDR3 is TGCGCCAGCAGCCAAGACGGCGGGGACACAGATACGCAGTATTTT.

The chain is built from TRBV29-1 and TRBJ2-3; 9 bases are shared with TRBD2. Germline CDR1 and CDR2: SQVTM and ANQGSEA. The CDR3 totals 14 residues. V trimming: 7 bases; J trimming: 3 bases; junction bases outside the gene matches: 8. In nucleotides, the CDR3 is TGCAGCGACAGACTAGCGGAGGGTACAGATACGCAGTATTTT. As protein: CSDRLAEGTDTQYF.

The chain employs TRBV7-2 and TRBJ2-7, with D possibly matching TRBD2 (6 bases). Germline CDR1 reads SGHTA; CDR2 reads FQGNSA. Trimming shortened V by 1 base and J by 7 bases, and 14 bases separated the two germline ends. The CDR3 sequence is 14 residues long. CDR3: CASSLEVLAYEQYF. DNA of the CDR3: TGTGCCAGCAGCTTAGAGGTACTAGCATATGAGCAGTACTTC.

The V and J genes are TRBV4-3 and TRBJ2-1; D gene ambiguous. The CDR3 totals 14 residues. V lost 0 bases, J lost 8 bases, and 11 bases lay in between. Germline V CDR1 and CDR2: LGHNA, YSLEER. CDR3 nucleotides: TGCGCCAGCAGCCAAGACCTCCGGAGCGATGAGCAGTTCTTC. Amino acid sequence: CASSQDLRSDEQFF.

The V gene is TRBV7-9, the J gene TRBJ2-1; TRBD2 agrees at 16 bases. Germline V gives CDR1 SEHNR, CDR2 FQNEAQ (reference sequence). The CDR3 has 15 amino acids. V shed 5 bases, J shed 8 bases, and the junction held 3 bases outside the gene matches. The CDR3 nucleotides read TGTGCCAGCAGCGCGGGGACTAGCGGGAGGGATGAGCAGTTCTTC. This sequence encodes CASSAGTSGRDEQFF.

For this clone: The same CDR3 also results from other DNA sequences found in this sample. This rearrangement joins TRBV15 to TRBJ2-5; D remains unclear. Germline loops: CDR1 LNHNV, CDR2 YYDKDF (reference sequence). The CDR3 spans 12 residues. V lost 1 base, J lost 4 bases, and 4 bases lay in between. CDR3 sequence: CATSRVSETQYF. Here the CDR3 DNA reads TGTGCCACCAGCAGAGTATCAGAGACCCAGTACTTC.

CDR3 nucleotide sequence: TGTGCCAGCAGTTATGGACTAGCGGGCAATGAGCAGTTCTTC. Protein product: CASSYGLAGNEQFF. The gene calls are TRBV6-6 and TRBJ2-1; 11 bases are shared with TRBD2. This CDR3 is 14 amino acids long. The ends lost 3 bases at V and 6 bases at J; junction bases unmatched: 1. Germline V gene lookup returns CDR1 MNHNY and CDR2 SVGAGI (reference sequence).

The chain links TRBV29-1 to TRBJ2-5; 10 bases fit TRBD2. The last part of the DNA fits TRBJ2-7 better; the J call may be wrong. Germline assignment: CDR1 SQVTM and CDR2 ANQGSEA. The length of the CDR3 is 14 residues. CDR3 sequence reads: CSVVGLAGADEQYF. The DNA for the CDR3 is TGCAGCGTTGTGGGGCTAGCGGGAGCGGACGAGCAGTACTTC.

V gene TRBV28 combines with J gene TRBJ1-4, with D tentatively TRBD1 (6 bases). There are 14 residues in the CDR3. Germline values: CDR1 MDHEN, CDR2 SYDVKM. The V end was cut by 10 bases, the J end by 8 bases, with 20 bases between. In DNA, the CDR3 is TGTGCCATCTCAAAACAGGGCGAGGGAGAAAAACTGTTTTTT. It codes for CAISKQGEGEKLFF.

The CDR3 loop is CASSLFGPGGETQYF. The DNA of the CDR3 is TGTGCCAGCAGTTTATTTGGCCCTGGCGGGGAGACCCAGTACTTC. V gene TRBV27 combines with J gene TRBJ2-5; a possible D gene is TRBD2 (5 bases). The ends were cut back, 1 base at V and 5 bases at J, with 14 bases in the middle. CDR3 length equals 15 residues. Germline values: CDR1 MNHEY, CDR2 SMNVEV (reference sequence).

This chain uses TRBV9 with TRBJ2-3; D is ambiguous. From germline, CDR1 is SGDLS and CDR2 YYNGEE. CDR3 length equals 16 residues. V lost 1 base and J lost 1, with 13 bases in between. The CDR3 sequence is CASSVNPVPRTDTQYF. In DNA, the CDR3 is TGTGCCAGCAGCGTAAACCCGGTGCCGCGCACAGATACGCAGTATTTT.

This chain joins TRBV30 and TRBJ2-7; 9 bases are a match to TRBD2. This CDR3 is built from 14 residues. With 2 bases clipped from V and 2 bases from J, the junction kept 4 bases outside the gene matches. The germline CDR1 and CDR2 sequences are GTSNPN and SVGIG (reference sequence). CDR3 residues: CAWSTTSGTYEQYF. For the CDR3, the DNA is TGTGCCTGGAGTACGACTAGCGGCACCTACGAGCAGTACTTC.

The chain employs TRBV19 and TRBJ1-1; no clear D gene. The germline V gene has CDR1 LNHDA and CDR2 SQIVND (reference sequence). This CDR3 region has 13 residues. Trimming took 8 bases from V and 1 from J, leaving 11 bases between them. CDR3 in amino acids: CASQVWANTEAFF. The CDR3 bases are TGTGCCAGTCAAGTGTGGGCGAACACTGAAGCTTTCTTT.

This chain joins TRBV4-2 and TRBJ2-1, with D perhaps matching TRBD2 (6 bases). This CDR3 has 16 amino acids. Trimming removed 0 bases from V and 3 bases from J, with 12 bases in between. Germline CDR1 and CDR2: LGHNA and YNFKEQ. CDR3 in DNA: TGTGCCAGCAGCCAAGATCGGGGGACTGACTACAATGAGCAGTTCTTC. Residues: CASSQDRGTDYNEQFF.

The genes are TRBV14 and TRBJ1-2, with 7 bases identical to TRBD1. The CDR3 consists of 16 residues. CDR1 is SGHDN, CDR2 FVKESK, per germline. The J segment lost 4 bases and the V segment lost 0 bases, leaving 8 bases of the junction unmatched. The CDR3 protein is CASSQEGGGYGYGYTF. The DNA for the CDR3 is TGTGCCAGCAGCCAAGAAGGAGGGGGCTACGGCTATGGCTACACCTTC.